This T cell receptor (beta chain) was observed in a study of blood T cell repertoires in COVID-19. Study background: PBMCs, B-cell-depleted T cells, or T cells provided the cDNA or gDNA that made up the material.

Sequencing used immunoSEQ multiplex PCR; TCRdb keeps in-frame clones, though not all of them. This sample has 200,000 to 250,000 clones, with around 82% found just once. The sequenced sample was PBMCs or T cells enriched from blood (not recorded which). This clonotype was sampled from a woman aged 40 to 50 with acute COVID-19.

CDR3 region: CASSPTGTPSSYEQYF. The CDR3 DNA reads TGTGCCAGCTCACCAACCGGGACACCCAGCTCCTACGAGCAGTACTTC. This chain uses TRBV18 with TRBJ2-7, with a weak D call TRBD1 (6 bases). This CDR3 has 16 residues. Trimming cost V 2 bases and J 0 bases, with 14 bases left between them. Germline loops: CDR1 KGHSH, CDR2 LQKENI.